There are a few counts of the clone carrying this TCR beta chain. TCRdb's table, derived via immunoSEQ multiplex PCR, lists solely in-frame clones and lacks some. The table includes 110,000 to 150,000 clones, roughly 89% detected once. These data belong to a study of blood T cell repertoires in COVID-19. As for the study in general: Sites across the United States, Italy and Spain contributed samples from acute and convalescent COVID-19.

This CDR3 region has 16 residues. Germline CDR1 LGHNA, CDR2 YSLEER. Deletions cut 4 bases from V and 5 bases from J, with 20 bases between. The specimen sequenced was peripheral blood. This receptor was taken from a woman aged 40 to 49 with acute or convalescent COVID-19. The chain is built from TRBV4-3 and TRBJ1-1; TRBD1 might be the D (5 bases). This chain's CDR3 is CASSPSLGGGGTEAFF. The CDR3 DNA sequence: TGCGCCAGCAGCCCTTCCCTGGGTGGGGGAGGGACTGAAGCTTTCTTT.